This TCR beta chain appears in the sequencing data of a study of T cell responses to AZD1222 COVID-19 vaccine. The study, taken as a whole, reports: Only a handful of individuals given AZD1222 were seropositive at baseline.

Some second doses came at about 4 weeks and others at about 12 weeks; these were pooled. This table comes from immunoSEQ multiplex PCR, and its TCRdb copy is limited to in-frame clones, with some not included. Here the sample spans approximately 120,000 clones, approximately 82% being singletons. The CDR3 runs to 16 residues. CDR1 and CDR2 (germline): SGHVS, FNYEAQ. The junction had 5 bases not matched to a gene; V was cut back by 2 bases and J by 1 base. Note on this clone: Its specificity is not known.

This clonotype was obtained from an adult who received the AZD1222 COVID-19 vaccine. The specimen was peripheral blood, collected 28 days after the second AZD1222 dose. V is TRBV7-6 and J is TRBJ2-3; TRBD1 agrees at 8 bases. The CDR3 nucleotides are TGTGCCAGCAGCTTACAGGGGGCACGGGGCACAGATACGCAGTATTTT. Protein sequence: CASSLQGARGTDTQYF.